The 21 T cell receptor beta chains given below trace back to one sample, sequenced in a study of T cells in Graves' hyperthyroidism and ophthalmopathy. Amplified TCR beta CDR3 regions came from RNA transcripts. The study used the HTBI primer set for a first-round RT-PCR of the TCR CDR3. TCRdb called the multiplex PCR reads again in MiXCR, with one record for every CDR3 protein. Of roughly 800,000 distinct CDR3 sequences listed, 38% were seen once; the top ten hold approximately 8.7%. The sample consisted of blood. The receptors shown here come from a young man with Graves' hyperthyroidism.

Many counts were recorded for this clonotype. V and J are TRBV7-3 and TRBJ2-2; D is unresolved. CDR1 is SGHTA and CDR2 is FQGTGA in the germline V gene. The V end lost 3 bases, the J end lost 7 bases, and 6 bases lay between the germline ends. The CDR3 totals 12 residues. DNA for the CDR3: TGTGCCAGCAGCTTCCCGCGCGGGGAGCTGTTTTTT. It translates to CASSFPRGELFF.

The rearrangement uses TRBV12-3 or TRBV12-4 and TRBJ2-7; 8 bases are shared with TRBD1. J was trimmed by 0 bases and V by 6 bases; bases with no gene match: 7. This CDR3 region has 15 residues. Written as DNA, the CDR3 is TGTGCCAGCAGACATCAGGGACAGGTCTCCTACGAGCAGTACTTC. Amino acid sequence: CASRHQGQVSYEQYF.

The chain combines TRBV7-9 with TRBJ2-7, with D possibly being TRBD2 (6 bases). Germline CDR1 and CDR2: SEHNR and FQNEAQ (reference sequence). V lost 1 base and J 2 bases, leaving 12 bases between the germline ends. The CDR3 length is 15 residues. In nucleotides, the CDR3 is TGTGCCAGCAGCTTAGTGGGGACTCCACCCTACGAGCAGTACTTC. Its protein product is CASSLVGTPPYEQYF.

This chain connects TRBV5-5 to TRBJ1-5; the match to TRBD1 covers 7 bases. CDR3 length: 17 amino acids. The germline CDR1 and CDR2 sequences are SGHKS and YYEKEE (reference sequence). V shed 2 bases, J shed 2 bases, and the junction held 10 bases outside the gene matches. The CDR3 DNA sequence: TGTGCCAGCAGCTTCCAGACAGGGCAGTCCGGCAATCAGCCCCAGCATTTT. Amino acid sequence: CASSFQTGQSGNQPQHF.

A word on this clonotype: A much larger clonotype is one base distant, so this may be a read error. In DNA form, the CDR3 reads TGTGCCAGCAGCACGGGGGCATTCACTGAAGAAGCTTTCTTT. This sequence encodes CASSTGAFTEEAFF. The chain is built from TRBV7-2 and TRBJ1-1; TRBD1 might be the D (6 bases). The CDR3 spans 14 residues. Trimming cost V 5 bases and J 8 bases, with 18 bases left between them. The germline V gene has CDR1 SGHTA and CDR2 FQGNSA.

The table lists this clonotype with many counts. V gene TRBV13 combines with J gene TRBJ2-7; the D is unclear. Trimming stripped 4 bases from V and 3 bases from J, with 10 bases between. In germline, CDR1 is PRHDT, CDR2 FYEKMQ (reference sequence). The CDR3 runs 13 residues. The CDR3 region has the DNA TGTGCCAGCAGCTCCCCGGCCAGCTACGAGCAGTACTTC. Translated, it gives CASSSPASYEQYF.

For this clonotype: This CDR3 fails to terminate in the conserved phenylalanine or tryptophan, so it likely reflects a read error. The J gene is TRBJ1-1, the V gene TRBV5-1; D ambiguous. In germline, CDR1 is SGHRS, CDR2 YFSETQ. V was shortened by 1 base and J by 4 bases, with 14 bases between the two germline ends. The CDR3 length is 15 residues. The CDR3 region is CASSLTHPGSTEAFL. As DNA, the CDR3 is TGCGCCAGCAGCTTGACCCACCCGGGGAGCACTGAAGCTTTCCTT.

Concerning this clonotype itself: One end of the junction fails to match germline, which may point to a read error. This chain connects TRBV5-4 to TRBJ2-2; D is possibly TRBD1 (6 bases). The CDR3 extends over 17 amino acids. Germline V gene lookup returns CDR1 SGHNT and CDR2 YYREEE (reference sequence). CDR3 nucleotides: TGCGCCAGCAGCCAAGAAAAAGGACAGAGGAACACCGGGGAGCTGTTTTTT. This encodes CASSQEKGQRNTGELFF.

This clonotype was picked up a small number of times. The gene calls are TRBV12-3 or TRBV12-4 and TRBJ1-1; D unclear. The V end was cut by 6 bases, the J end by 7 bases, with 9 bases between. The CDR3 consists of 11 residues. CDR3 sequence: CASRAGDEAFF. CDR3 nucleotide sequence: TGTGCCAGCAGGGCCGGGGATGAAGCTTTCTTT.

There are a few counts of this clonotype. This chain connects TRBV20-1 to TRBJ2-5, with D perhaps matching TRBD1 (6 bases). Looked up from germline, CDR1 is DFQATT and CDR2 is SNEGSKA (reference sequence). V was pared by 3 bases and J by 1 base, with 12 bases between. This CDR3 has 14 amino acids. The CDR3 nucleotides are TGCAGTGCTAGCCCACAGGGCTTCCAAGAGACCCAGTACTTC. Residues: CSASPQGFQETQYF.

The V call is TRBV29-1, the J call TRBJ1-4; 7 positions match TRBD1. The CDR3 is 13 residues long. The trim removed 8 bases at V and 5 bases at J, leaving 8 bases unmatched. Germline values: CDR1 SQVTM, CDR2 ANQGSEA. CDR3 coding DNA: TGCAGCCAGGAGGACAGGCGAAATGAAAAACTGTTTTTT. It translates to CSQEDRRNEKLFF.

This clonotype has at least ten counts. This rearrangement joins TRBV29-1 to TRBJ1-1, with D perhaps matching TRBD1 (6 bases). Trimming left V 6 bases short and J 5 bases short, with 13 bases between. In germline, CDR1 is SQVTM, CDR2 ANQGSEA. The CDR3 is 12 residues long. CDR3 protein: CSVRQAGTEAFF. CDR3 bases: TGCAGCGTCCGACAGGCGGGGACTGAAGCTTTCTTT. Complete variable domain (other parts from reference TRBV29-1 and TRBJ1-1): SAVISQKPSRDICQRGTSLTIQCQVDSQVTMMFWYRQQPGQSLTLIATANQGSEATYESGFVIDKFPISRPNLTFSTLTVSNMSPEDSSIYLCSVRQAGTEAFFGQGTRLTVV.

This clonotype has only one observation. The chain carries TRBV7-3 and TRBJ2-5; the D gene could be TRBD1 or TRBD2 (5 bases each). The CDR3 runs to 12 residues. V was clipped by 11 bases and J by 4 bases, with 14 bases between them. Germline CDR1 is SGHTA and CDR2 is FQGTGA. CDR3 region: CAWKFGGETQYF. The CDR3 region has the DNA TGTGCCTGGAAGTTTGGGGGAGAGACCCAGTACTTC.

The table lists this clonotype with many counts. The V gene is TRBV2, the J gene TRBJ1-5; 9 nucleotides line up with TRBD1. V shed 4 bases, J shed 5 bases, and the junction held 3 bases outside the gene matches. Germline CDR1 SNHLY, CDR2 FYNNEI. The CDR3 has 14 amino acids. CDR3 in amino acids: CASSADRGDQPQHF. DNA for the CDR3: TGTGCCAGCAGTGCGGACAGGGGAGATCAGCCCCAGCATTTT.

In this sample, this clonotype turned up many times. The chain employs TRBV20-1 and TRBJ2-7; D is perhaps TRBD1 or TRBD2 (6 bases each). The V gene's germline CDR1 is DFQATT and CDR2 SNEGSKA (reference sequence). The germline V and J ends were trimmed by 1 base and 0 bases, with 13 bases remaining between them. The CDR3 has 15 amino acids. The CDR3 loop reads CSARVFGGSSYEQYF. CDR3 nucleotide sequence: TGCAGTGCTAGAGTATTCGGGGGCAGCTCCTACGAGCAGTACTTC.

This clonotype has ten or more counts. The V call is TRBV7-8, the J call TRBJ1-5, with D perhaps matching TRBD1 (5 bases). Trimming pared 5 bases from V and 4 bases from J, leaving 15 bases between. This CDR3 spans 15 amino acids. CDR1 and CDR2 (germline): SGHVS, FQNEAQ. The DNA for the CDR3 is TGTGCCAGCAGCCTCAGGGACGGAACAAATCAGCCCCAGCATTTT. This translates into CASSLRDGTNQPQHF.

In this sample, this clonotype turned up a few times. The genes are TRBV14 and TRBJ2-6; 9 bases are a match to TRBD1. Germline V gene sequence: CDR1 SGHDN, CDR2 FVKESK. Trimming at V came to 4 bases and at J to 1 base, leaving 5 bases not matched to a gene. The CDR3 length is 17 residues. The CDR3 DNA sequence: TGTGCCAGCAGCCCGGGACAGGGAGTTTCTGGGGCCAACGTCCTGACTTTC. Translating gives CASSPGQGVSGANVLTF.

For the CDR3, the DNA is TGTGCCAGCAGCCTTCGACAGGGGCCGAATTCACCCCTCCACTTT. The encoded protein is CASSLRQGPNSPLHF. The chain is built from TRBV14 and TRBJ1-6, with TRBD1 identical over 8 bases. With V trimmed by 4 bases and J by 7 bases, 6 bases remained unmatched. Germline values: CDR1 SGHDN, CDR2 FVKESK. The CDR3 runs to 15 residues.

This clonotype was seen repeatedly, ten times or more. This chain uses TRBV20-1 with TRBJ2-7; no clear D. The CDR3 runs 10 residues. V was trimmed by 4 bases and J by 7 bases, leaving 8 bases between them. Germline V CDR1 and CDR2: DFQATT, SNEGSKA (reference sequence). CDR3 nucleotide sequence: TGCAGTGCTATTAAGGGTGAGCAGTACTTC. Its protein is CSAIKGEQYF.

This clonotype appeared many times. The chain employs TRBV29-1 and TRBJ2-5; D is ambiguous. This CDR3 has 12 amino acids. Germline V gene data show CDR1 as SQVTM and CDR2 as ANQGSEA. V dropped 3 bases and J dropped 4 bases, with 9 bases sitting between them. CDR3 sequence (DNA): TGCAGCGTTGACTTAACGGCAGAGACCCAGTACTTC. It codes for CSVDLTAETQYF.

This clonotype showed up just a few times. The V and J genes are TRBV13 and TRBJ1-3; D unclear. V lost 5 bases, J lost 0 bases, and 8 bases lay in between. CDR3 length: 14 amino acids. Per the germline V gene, CDR1 is PRHDT and CDR2 is FYEKMQ (reference sequence). The CDR3 sequence is CASSDGLSGNTIYF. The CDR3 region has the DNA TGTGCCAGCAGCGACGGACTCTCTGGAAACACCATATATTTT.